This T cell receptor (beta chain) was retrieved from a study of T cell responses to AZD1222 COVID-19 vaccine. Data came from immunoSEQ multiplex PCR; TCRdb stores just in-frame clones and leaves some out. The repertoire has fewer than 110,000 clones, about 90% of them found once; the top ten carry approximately 4.3%. This CDR3 spans 11 amino acids. The germline CDR1 and CDR2 sequences are KGHSH and LQKENI. The V gene end was trimmed by 4 bases and the J gene end by 12 bases; junction bases not matched to a gene: 4. The clonotype was recovered from an adult in good health. Sequenced here: peripheral blood, sampled on day 0 of AZD1222 vaccination. The chain uses TRBV18 and TRBJ1-1; 8 bases map to TRBD1. CDR3 bases: TGTGCCAGCTCACAACAGGGGGGGACTTTCTTT. As protein: CASSQQGGTFF.